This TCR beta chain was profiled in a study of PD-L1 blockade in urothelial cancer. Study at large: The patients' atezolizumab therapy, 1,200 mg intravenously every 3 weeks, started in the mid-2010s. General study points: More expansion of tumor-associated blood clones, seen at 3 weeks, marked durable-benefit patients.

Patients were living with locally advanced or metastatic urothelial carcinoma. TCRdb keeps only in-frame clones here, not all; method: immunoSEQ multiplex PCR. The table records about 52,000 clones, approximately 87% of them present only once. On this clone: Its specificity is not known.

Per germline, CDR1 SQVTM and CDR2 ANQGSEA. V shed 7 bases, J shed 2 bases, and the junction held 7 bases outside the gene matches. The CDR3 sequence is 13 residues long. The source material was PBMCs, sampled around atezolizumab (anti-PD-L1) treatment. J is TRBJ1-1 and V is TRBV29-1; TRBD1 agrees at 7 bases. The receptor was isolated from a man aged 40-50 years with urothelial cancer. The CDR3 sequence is CSGIQGVNTEAFF. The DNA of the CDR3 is TGCAGCGGGATTCAGGGGGTTAACACTGAAGCTTTCTTT.